This T cell receptor beta chain was retrieved from a study of graft-versus-host responses after intestinal transplantation. Using immunoSEQ multiplex PCR, the repertoire was profiled, and TCRdb retains in-frame clones only, with some absent. The sample contains fewer than 20,000 clones, roughly 94% of which appear only once. On this clone itself: Its antigen is not identified.

Findings and limits, study-wide: Some patients had graft-donor T cell macrochimerism, and their allografts showed high graft-versus-host to host-versus-graft clonal ratios. Peak levels of circulating GvH clones tracked with early post-transplant HvG declines.

Germline V gene lookup returns CDR1 SGHNT and CDR2 YYREEE (reference sequence). The CDR3 loop spans 15 amino acids. Trimming shortened V by 0 bases and J by 5 bases, and 14 bases separated the two germline ends. Material: PBMCs, obtained 23 days after intestinal transplant. The TCR originated in a human patient who received an intestinal transplant, so some T cells may come from the graft donor. The gene calls are TRBV5-4 and TRBJ2-5; maybe TRBD2 (5 bases). For the CDR3, the DNA is TGTGCCAGCAGCTTGGGTCTAGAGGGCGGGGAGACCCAGTACTTC. Translation: CASSLGLEGGETQYF.